These 23 T cell receptor beta chains share one sample of origin, sequenced in a study of a mutant IDH1 vaccine in newly diagnosed glioma. Stated time point: week 11, during vaccination. Doses consisted of 300 ug of mutant IDH1 20-mer peptide each, paired with topical imiquimod. Only in-frame clones appear in the TCRdb table, and some are missing; sequencing was by immunoSEQ multiplex PCR. The sample lists around 100,000 clones; under 90% were seen once. The antigens these receptors bind are not known. Here the sequenced sample was PBMCs, taken from a glioma patient whose treatment included an IDH1 peptide vaccine. The receptors originated from a woman in her fifties or sixties with glioma.

V usage is TRBV9 and J usage is TRBJ2-7; 11 positions match TRBD2. The CDR3 is 14 residues long. J gave up 5 bases and V 3 bases, and 4 bases lay outside the gene matches. Germline values: CDR1 SGDLS, CDR2 YYNGEE. The chain's CDR3 is CASSGSGRAHEQYF. For the CDR3, the DNA is TGTGCCAGCAGCGGTAGCGGGAGGGCCCACGAGCAGTACTTC.

This sequence joins TRBV15 and TRBJ2-3; D tentatively fits TRBD1 or TRBD2 (5 bases each). V was trimmed by 0 bases and J by 10 bases, leaving 8 bases between them. The CDR3 covers 12 residues. The germline V gene encodes CDR1 LNHNV and CDR2 YYDKDF (reference sequence). CDR3 residues: CATSRDRDAQYF. The CDR3 DNA sequence: TGTGCCACCAGCAGAGATCGGGACGCGCAGTATTTT.

V usage is TRBV11-2 and J usage is TRBJ2-7; D remains unclear. Trimming shortened V by 5 bases and J by 1 base, and 6 bases separated the two germline ends. Germline CDR1 reads SGHAT; CDR2 reads FQNNGV. This CDR3 spans 12 amino acids. Written as DNA, the CDR3 is TGTGCCAGCAGCCTAGTATCCTACGAGCAGTACTTC. Encoded protein: CASSLVSYEQYF.

The table lists this clone with a count of one. The chain combines TRBV5-1 with TRBJ2-2, with 9 bases matching TRBD2. The germline V gene encodes CDR1 SGHRS and CDR2 YFSETQ. This CDR3 region has 18 residues. V dropped 5 bases and J dropped 5; count of bases not matched to a gene: 16. CDR3 bases: TGCGCCAGCAGGGTCACAGGGCTGCGGGAGGGCCGGACCGGGGAGCTGTTTTTT. This encodes CASRVTGLREGRTGELFF.

The chain joins TRBV28 to TRBJ2-1; 7 positions agree with TRBD2. The CDR3 sequence is 15 residues long. Per the germline V gene, CDR1 is MDHEN and CDR2 is SYDVKM. With 8 bases clipped from V and 7 bases from J, the junction kept 14 bases outside the gene matches. In nucleotides, the CDR3 is TGTGCCAGCGGGATGGTGGGGGAGGGCAGAAATGAGCAGTTCTTC. This sequence encodes CASGMVGEGRNEQFF.

This sequence joins TRBV7-8 and TRBJ2-2; no firm D call. The ends were cut back, 2 bases at V and 1 base at J, with 11 bases in the middle. The CDR3 length is 16 residues. Germline V gene lookup returns CDR1 SGHVS and CDR2 FQNEAQ. The chain's CDR3 is CASSLLRILNTGELFF. The CDR3 DNA reads as TGTGCCAGCAGCTTACTTCGAATTCTGAACACCGGGGAGCTGTTTTTT.

The chain employs TRBV5-1 and TRBJ2-7; D perhaps matches TRBD1 (6 bases). This CDR3 region has 13 residues. Germline values: CDR1 SGHRS, CDR2 YFSETQ. V was cut by 5 bases and J by 6 bases, with 15 bases left in between. The CDR3 DNA is TGCGCCAGCAGATTAGCAAGCAGGGGCGAGCAGTACTTC. Encoded protein: CASRLASRGEQYF.

The chain joins TRBV5-6 to TRBJ2-7; 10 nucleotides match TRBD1. The CDR3 covers 16 residues. Trimming took 0 bases from V and 5 from J; bases not matched to a gene: 8. CDR1 and CDR2 from the germline V gene are SGHDT and YYEEEE. CDR3 DNA sequence: TGTGCCAGCAGCTTGGTGGCCGGGACAGGGGCTCACGAGCAGTACTTC. Protein sequence: CASSLVAGTGAHEQYF.

The rearrangement joins TRBV19 to TRBJ2-7; no clear D gene. CDR1 is LNHDA and CDR2 is SQIVND in the germline V gene (reference sequence). The germline V and J ends were trimmed by 4 bases and 0 bases, with 13 bases remaining between them. The CDR3 contains 15 residues. In nucleotides, the CDR3 is TGTGCCAGTAGTACTTATAAGAAGAGCTCCTACGAGCAGTACTTC. Encoded protein: CASSTYKKSSYEQYF.

In regard to this clone: Additional DNA sequences in this sample encode the identical CDR3. This sequence joins TRBV7-6 and TRBJ2-2; 8 bases match TRBD1. The ends lost 2 bases at V and 7 bases at J; junction bases unmatched: 15. Germline CDR1 SGHVS, CDR2 FNYEAQ. The CDR3 loop spans 18 amino acids. The CDR3 DNA reads as TGTGCCAGCAGCTTACTACATGGACAGGGTGGAATCGGCGGGGAGCTGTTTTTT. Its protein product is CASSLLHGQGGIGGELFF.

The chain employs TRBV6-5 and TRBJ1-6, with D hard to call. Germline assignment: CDR1 MNHEY and CDR2 SVGAGI. The CDR3 loop spans 14 amino acids. Trimming took 3 bases from V and 10 from J, leaving 13 bases between them. CDR3 amino acids: CASSYIPGESPLHF. CDR3 bases: TGTGCCAGCAGTTATATCCCTGGCGAGTCACCCCTCCACTTT.

The table lists this clone with a count of one. The rearrangement uses TRBV29-1 and TRBJ2-5; TRBD2 agrees at 11 bases. V lost 6 bases and J lost 9; bases outside the gene matches: 9. Germline-derived CDR1 and CDR2 are SQVTM and ANQGSEA. This CDR3 region has 13 residues. CDR3: CSVAGLAEVPQYF. CDR3 DNA sequence: TGCAGCGTGGCGGGACTAGCGGAAGTTCCCCAGTACTTC. The full variable domain, completed using reference TRBV29-1 and TRBJ2-5, is SAVISQKPSRDICQRGTSLTIQCQVDSQVTMMFWYRQQPGQSLTLIATANQGSEATYESGFVIDKFPISRPNLTFSTLTVSNMSPEDSSIYLCSVAGLAEVPQYFGPGTRLLVL.

V gene TRBV18 combines with J gene TRBJ1-1, with 11 bases that match TRBD1. Losses at the gene ends were 4 bases for V and 6 bases for J; bases not matched to a gene: 7. Germline-derived CDR1 and CDR2 are KGHSH and LQKENI. The CDR3 is 15 amino acids. The DNA for the CDR3 is TGTGCCAGCTCACTTCGGACAGGGGGCGAGGCTGAAGCTTTCTTT. Translating gives CASSLRTGGEAEAFF.

This clone was detected only once. The genes are TRBV6-5 and TRBJ2-7; the D gene could be TRBD1 or TRBD2 (5 bases each). The V gene's germline CDR1 is MNHEY and CDR2 SVGAGI. The CDR3 runs to 13 residues. The V end lost 5 bases, the J end lost 4 bases, and 12 bases lay between the germline ends. This CDR3 reads CASSGNRRYEQYF. In DNA form, the CDR3 reads TGTGCCAGCAGTGGGAACAGGAGGTACGAGCAGTACTTC.

V and J are TRBV7-3 and TRBJ2-7; maybe TRBD2 (6 bases). Trimming pared 5 bases from V and 3 bases from J, leaving 11 bases between. The germline V gene has CDR1 SGHTA and CDR2 FQGTGA. The CDR3 extends over 13 amino acids. The CDR3 coding sequence is TGTGCCAGCAGCCGGACGGACTACTACGAGCAGTACTTC. Translated, it gives CASSRTDYYEQYF.

This clone was recorded once. V gene TRBV9 combines with J gene TRBJ2-2; D gene unclear. The CDR3 has 17 residues. CDR1 is SGDLS, CDR2 YYNGEE, per germline. Trimming took off 0 bases at V and 0 bases at J, with 12 bases between the two ends. The CDR3: CASSVEPTAPNTGELFF. CDR3 in DNA: TGTGCCAGCAGCGTAGAACCGACGGCCCCGAACACCGGGGAGCTGTTTTTT.

This chain uses TRBV27 with TRBJ1-2; 8 bases match TRBD1. Germline loops: CDR1 MNHEY, CDR2 SMNVEV (reference sequence). V shed 5 bases, J shed 2 bases, and the junction held 7 bases outside the gene matches. CDR3 size: 15 residues. The DNA of the CDR3 is TGTGCCAGCAGTCCCAACAGGGGGGCCAACTATGGCTACACCTTC. It is translated as CASSPNRGANYGYTF.

This chain links TRBV5-1 with TRBJ2-6; D may match TRBD1 or TRBD2 (5 bases each). There are 16 residues in the CDR3. Trimming cost V 3 bases and J 0 bases, with 10 bases left between them. The germline V gene has CDR1 SGHRS and CDR2 YFSETQ. CDR3 in DNA: TGCGCCAGCAGCTCGGGGACGGGCTCTGGGGCCAACGTCCTGACTTTC. This sequence encodes CASSSGTGSGANVLTF.

The chain employs TRBV5-1 and TRBJ2-7; TRBD1 matches at 9 bases. Germline trimming cut 0 bases from V and 5 bases from J; bases unmatched to any gene: 6. Germline CDR1 reads SGHRS; CDR2 reads YFSETQ. The CDR3 loop spans 15 amino acids. Here the CDR3 DNA reads TGCGCCAGCAGCTTGGTCGGGACAGGGACCCACGAGCAGTACTTC. This encodes CASSLVGTGTHEQYF.

V is TRBV6-5 and J is TRBJ1-1; 9 bases line up with TRBD1. Germline V gene lookup returns CDR1 MNHEY and CDR2 SVGAGI. V shed 6 bases and J 3 bases; nucleotides not matched to a gene: 8. The CDR3 contains 15 residues. The CDR3 sequence is CASRRLTGGDTEAFF. The DNA of the CDR3 is TGTGCCAGCAGAAGACTGACAGGGGGAGACACTGAAGCTTTCTTT.

Only a few counts were recorded for this clone. The chain carries TRBV9 and TRBJ2-2; perhaps D is TRBD1 or TRBD2 (9 bases each). The length of the CDR3 is 20 residues. V was pared by 4 bases and J by 1 base, with 26 bases between. Germline assignment: CDR1 SGDLS and CDR2 YYNGEE. The CDR3 bases are TGTGCCAGCAGCCTAGAGGGGACAGGGTTACTAGCGGGGAACACCGGGGAGCTGTTTTTT. Amino acids: CASSLEGTGLLAGNTGELFF. Complete variable domain (other parts from reference TRBV9 and TRBJ2-2): DSGVTQTPKHLITATGQRVTLRCSPRSGDLSVYWYQQSLDQGLQFLIQYYNGEERAKGNILERFSAQQFPDLHSELNLSSLELGDSALYFCASSLEGTGLLAGNTGELFFGEGSRLTVL.

The chain links TRBV18 to TRBJ1-1, with TRBD1 as a possible D gene (5 bases). Trimming removed 3 bases from V and 6 bases from J, with 14 bases in between. The germline CDR1 and CDR2 sequences are KGHSH and LQKENI. CDR3 length: 14 residues. The DNA of the CDR3 is TGTGCCAGCTCACCGGGGCGGCTGGGGGCTGAAGCTTTCTTT. This gives the protein CASSPGRLGAEAFF.

The V call is TRBV9, the J call TRBJ2-1, with unresolved D. Trimming removed 4 bases from V and 7 bases from J, with 12 bases in between. Germline V gene data show CDR1 as SGDLS and CDR2 as YYNGEE. This CDR3 is 13 amino acids long. For the CDR3, the DNA is TGTGCCAGCAGCCCAGGTATTAGTAATGAGCAGTTCTTC. Encoded protein: CASSPGISNEQFF.